This TCR beta chain stems from a study of Ad26.COV2.S vaccination and SARS-CoV-2 variants (dated by TCRdb to the early 2020s). Turning to the overall study: Donors in the vaccine arm were drawn from COV1001, a multicentre, randomized, double-blind, placebo-controlled phase I-IIa trial testing Ad26.COV2.S in healthy adults. Ad26.COV2.S was administered intramuscularly at a dose of 5x10^10 or 1x10^11 viral particles, either as one shot or as two shots given 56 days apart. TCRbeta repertoire sequencing was used to assess the specificity and breadth of SARS-CoV-2-reactive T cell receptors after Ad26.COV2.S vaccination. The TCR-sequenced set comprised about 32 samples: approximately 19 Ad26.COV2.S vaccine recipients, 5 placebo recipients and 8 SARS-CoV-2 convalescent individuals. Participants in the trial were split at random into five groups of five each, receiving low-dose or high-dose Ad26.COV2.S once or twice, or else placebo on both occasions. Blinding of investigators to trial group allocation was maintained during experiments and outcome assessment. What the authors observed across the whole study: After vaccination, substantial breadth of spike-specific CD8+ and CD4+ T cell responses was reported. Vaccine and placebo recipients had comparable non-spike TCR breadth, which fits with the vaccine containing only spike. The authors noted that total T cell responses may have been underestimated by the TCR breadth and depth analyses. Spike-specific TCR breadth was higher in Ad26.COV2.S recipients than in placebo recipients (P = 0.0014). The study lacked the statistical power to compare responses across vaccine doses or regimens.

Explained via the paper, the treatment or condition label denotes: some 19 received Ad26.COV2.S at low or high dose, single or two shots; a few received placebo; per-sample allocation not given. Repertoires of vaccine and placebo recipients were sequenced from samples collected on day 63 after the first injection. In Cohort 1b, 25 or so adults aged 18-55 years were enrolled at a single site in Boston, USA, between 29 July and 7 August 2020. Ad26.COV2.S was a replication-incompetent adenovirus type 26 vector expressing a prefusion-stabilized SARS-CoV-2 spike protein from the original Wuhan strain. Between the V and J ends, shortened by 5 bases and 1 base respectively, the junction contains 11 bases. The CDR3 spans 15 residues, from the cysteine through the phenylalanine. Only the CDR3 part of the read is kept: 45 bases, read in frame from the first base. The germline V gene (reference sequence) sets CDR1 to SEHNR and CDR2 to FQNEAQ.

The immunoSEQ Assay was used to sequence TCRbeta CDR3 regions. After extraction, genomic DNA underwent amplification by bias-controlled multiplex PCR, followed by high-throughput sequencing. As for how the authors treated the data: To quantify the absolute abundance of each unique TCRbeta CDR3 region, sequences were collapsed and filtered. T cell fraction was estimated by normalizing TCRbeta template counts to usable DNA, which was measured by amplifying reference genes present in all nucleated cells. Repertoire TCRs were annotated as SARS-CoV-2-specific when V gene, CDR3 amino acid sequence and J gene were exactly matched to a known reactive TCR set. The reference SARS-CoV-2 TCR set came from MIRA and was filtered for enrichment in COVID-19-positive ImmuneCODE repertoires, removing public or cross-reactive TCRs. Using the MIRA antigens, annotated TCRs were further analysed by specific ORF or by position within an ORF. Breadth was defined as the number of annotated unique rearrangements divided by the total number of unique productive rearrangements, and depth was defined as the summed frequency of the annotated unique rearrangements. Two-sided Wilcoxon rank-sum tests were used to compare TCR breadth between groups. TCRdb holds this immuneACCESS table with in-frame rearrangements only. Some clones are missing; in checked studies, unresolved V genes explain under half, and the rest has no known cause. V and J calls and clone size are copied from that table; D and trimming were computed from the DNA. The sample has hundreds of thousands of clones on record, around 90% of them singletons. Together, the top ten hold roughly 3.6% of the sample.

As to this clone: This clone's antigen is unknown. No base qualities exist here, and no much larger clone lies one base off it.

The origin of this receptor is a person between 18 and 60 years old who received the Ad26.COV2.S COVID-19 vaccine or a placebo. The V and J genes are TRBV7-9 and TRBJ2-2, with an unclear D gene assignment. The specimen comprised peripheral blood, sampled in a trial of Ad26.COV2.S vaccine versus placebo. The base sequence is TGTGCCAGCAGCCCAACGGGCGAGAACACCGGGGAGCTGTTTTTT. Its protein reads: CASSPTGENTGELFF.